These 10 T cell receptor beta chains were sequenced from one sample in a study of blood T cells in healthy people across ages (dated by TCRdb to 2015 to 2017). Library creation used 5' RACE. TCRdb records Illumina HiSeq 2500 as the sequencer. A second PCR of roughly 6 to 12 cycles was performed with a sample-barcoded 5' primer and a J-beta primer mix. Starting from the raw public reads, TCRdb applied fastp trimming at Q25, assembled clones with MiXCR and retained in-frame beta chains. Each entry merges the rows of one CDR3 protein and shows their most common DNA and genes. This sample comprises around 780,000 distinct CDR3 sequences, 20% to 30% of them detected only once. 2.5% to 3.5% of the sample comes from the top ten. This sample also appeared in a second study, on T cells of mothers and their children.

Sample: blood. The receptor set was obtained from a boy between 5 and 17 years old in good health.

This clonotype appeared a few times. This sequence joins TRBV6-7 and TRBJ2-3; 7 nucleotides align to TRBD1. TRBV6-7 is an ORF; its function is uncertain. The V segment lost 2 bases and the J segment 4 bases; nucleotides outside the gene matches: 3. This CDR3 has 14 residues. This CDR3 reads CASSYQTGPDTQYF. CDR3 DNA sequence: TGTGCCAGCAGTTACCAGACAGGGCCAGATACGCAGTATTTT.

This clonotype was counted a few times. The chain has TRBV20-1 and TRBJ2-5; 7 bases fit TRBD2. This CDR3 is built from 14 residues. Germline V lookup: CDR1 DFQATT, CDR2 SNEGSKA (reference sequence). The ends lost 4 bases at V and 5 bases at J; junction bases unmatched: 10. CDR3 coding DNA: TGCAGTGCTATACCTCTCCGGGGGGTGGAGACCCAGTACTTC. Its protein is CSAIPLRGVETQYF.

This rearrangement joins TRBV24-1 to TRBJ2-5, with D perhaps TRBD1 (6 bases). The DNA end is a closer match to TRBJ2-7, so the J assignment may be wrong. Germline CDR1 KGHDR, CDR2 SFDVKD. The CDR3 has 15 amino acids. The CDR3 spells CATSDPSRNRDEQYF. CDR3 nucleotides: TGTGCCACCAGTGATCCGAGTCGGAACAGGGACGAGCAGTACTTC.

This chain joins TRBV7-9 and TRBJ1-1; no clear D. The length of the CDR3 is 12 residues. Trimming removed 7 bases from V and 8 bases from J, with 14 bases in between. Germline values: CDR1 SEHNR, CDR2 FQNEAQ (reference sequence). CDR3 DNA sequence: TGTGCCAGCACACTAGGCCCCTCGGAAGCTTTCTTT. This translates into CASTLGPSEAFF.

V and J are TRBV14 and TRBJ1-5, with D unclear. The V end lost 1 base, the J end lost 8 bases, and 9 bases lay between the germline ends. Germline V CDR1 and CDR2: SGHDN, FVKESK. The CDR3 sequence is 13 residues long. The CDR3, as DNA: TGTGCCAGCAGCCAAGGCCATCAGGAGCCCCAGCATTTT. This sequence encodes CASSQGHQEPQHF.

The chain recombines TRBV20-1 with TRBJ2-3; perhaps TRBD2 as D (6 bases). Germline V gene sequence: CDR1 DFQATT, CDR2 SNEGSKA (reference sequence). The V gene lost 4 bases and the J gene lost 4 bases, with 18 bases spanning the gap. The CDR3 loop spans 15 amino acids. The CDR3 nucleotides are TGCAGTGCTACACGGGGAGGAGTAGGAGCAGATACGCAGTATTTT. This codes for CSATRGGVGADTQYF.

The table lists this clonotype with a few counts. The J gene is TRBJ2-5, the V gene TRBV20-1; D is ambiguous. The DNA matches TRBJ2-7 better at its end, which makes the J call doubtful. The CDR3 is 13 amino acids. Germline CDR1 reads DFQATT; CDR2 reads SNEGSKA (reference sequence). CDR3 in amino acids: CSASRVGSYEQYF. CDR3 nucleotide sequence: TGCAGTGCTAGCCGGGTTGGCTCCTACGAGCAGTACTTC.

This clonotype was seen only a few times. This chain uses TRBV18 with TRBJ1-2; D is unclear. The CDR3 extends over 13 amino acids. V was shortened by 4 bases and J by 1 base, with 7 bases between the two germline ends. Germline V CDR1 and CDR2: KGHSH, LQKENI. The chain's CDR3 is CASSHGDNYGYTF. The CDR3, as DNA: TGTGCCAGCTCACACGGGGATAACTATGGCTACACCTTC. The entire variable domain, with the rest obtained from reference TRBV18 and TRBJ1-2, is as follows: NAGVMQNPRHLVRRRGQEARLRCSPMKGHSHVYWYRQLPEEGLKFMVYLQKENIIDESGMPKERFSAEFPKEGPSILRIQQVVRGDSAAYFCASSHGDNYGYTFGSGTRLTVV.

This clonotype occurred a few times. The V and J genes are TRBV6-1 and TRBJ2-1; perhaps TRBD1 as D (7 bases). The DNA end favors TRBJ2-5, so the J call may be wrong. This CDR3 spans 14 amino acids. CDR1 is MNHNS and CDR2 is SASEGT in the germline V gene. The CDR3 DNA reads as TGTGCCAGCAGTGCGGAGGGGGCGCAGGGGACCCAGTACTTC. It codes for CASSAEGAQGTQYF.

V gene TRBV9 combines with J gene TRBJ1-2; the match to TRBD1 covers 7 bases. Germline V gene data show CDR1 as SGDLS and CDR2 as YYNGEE. The CDR3 runs 14 residues. Trimming at V came to 3 bases and at J to 4 bases, leaving 6 bases not matched to a gene. The CDR3 loop is CASSGRTGGYGYTF. The CDR3 DNA is TGTGCCAGCAGCGGGAGGACAGGCGGCTATGGCTACACCTTC.